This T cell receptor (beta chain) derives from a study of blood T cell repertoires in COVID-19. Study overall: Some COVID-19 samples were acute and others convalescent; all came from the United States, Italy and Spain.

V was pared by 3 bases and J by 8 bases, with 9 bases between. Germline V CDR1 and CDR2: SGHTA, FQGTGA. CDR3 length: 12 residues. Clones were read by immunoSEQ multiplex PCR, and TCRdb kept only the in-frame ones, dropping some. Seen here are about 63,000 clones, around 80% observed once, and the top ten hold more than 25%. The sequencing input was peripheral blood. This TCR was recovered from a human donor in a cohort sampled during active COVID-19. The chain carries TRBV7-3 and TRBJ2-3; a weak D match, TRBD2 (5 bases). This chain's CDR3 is CASSFPEGTQYF. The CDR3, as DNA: TGTGCCAGCAGCTTCCCTGAGGGTACGCAGTATTTT. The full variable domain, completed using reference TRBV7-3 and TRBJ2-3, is GAGVSQTPSNKVTEKGKYVELRCDPISGHTALYWYRQSLGQGPEFLIYFQGTGAADDSGLPNDRFFAVRPEGSVSTLKIQRTERGDSAVYLCASSFPEGTQYFGPGTRLTVL.